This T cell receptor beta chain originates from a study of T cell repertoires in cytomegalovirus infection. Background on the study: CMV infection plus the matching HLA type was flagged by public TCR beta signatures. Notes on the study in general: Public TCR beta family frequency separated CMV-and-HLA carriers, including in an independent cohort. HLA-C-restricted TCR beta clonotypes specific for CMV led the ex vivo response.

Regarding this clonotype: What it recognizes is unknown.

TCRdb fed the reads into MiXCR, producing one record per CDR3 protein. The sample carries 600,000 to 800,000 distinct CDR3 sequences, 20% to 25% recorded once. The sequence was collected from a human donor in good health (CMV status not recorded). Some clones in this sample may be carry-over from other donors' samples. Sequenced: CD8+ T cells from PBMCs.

CDR3 sequence: CASTSGEDPSGYTF. In DNA, the CDR3 is TGTGCCAGCACCTCAGGGGAGGATCCAAGCGGCTACACCTTC. The chain has TRBV2 and TRBJ1-2; tentative D call: TRBD1 (6 bases). Trimming took 7 bases from V and 8 from J, leaving 20 bases between them. CDR1 and CDR2 from the germline V gene are SNHLY and FYNNEI. The CDR3 consists of 14 residues.